Listed below are T cell receptor beta chains from one sample, sequenced in a study of OX40 agonist ivuxolimab in advanced cancers. Method: immunoSEQ multiplex PCR; TCRdb's copy keeps in-frame clones and lacks some. The table lists 55,000 to 60,000 clones, about 90% of them singletons. Sequenced here: CD4+ or CD8+ T cells sorted from blood, sampled in a trial of the OX40 agonist ivuxolimab. The source of these receptors is an adult with an advanced solid tumor such as melanoma, head and neck, liver or kidney cancer. CDR3s include the opening cysteine and the closing phenylalanine or tryptophan. The order of the fields is clone size, V gene, D gene, J gene, CDR3 DNA, CDR3 protein. The D gene is left open where the match is weak. Clone size, where shown, is once, few, many, or a class for clones that have expanded.

-	TRBV11-3	-	TRBJ2-2	TGTGCCAGCAGCTTAGGCGGGGCAAACACCGGGGAGCTGTTTTTT	CASSLGGANTGELFF
-	TRBV10-1	-	TRBJ2-3	TGCGCCAGCAGTGAGTCCCTCCTAGCGACTAGCACAGATACGCAGTATTTT	CASSESLLATSTDTQYF
-	TRBV28	-	TRBJ2-3	TGTGCCAGCAGCCTTATTTGGGGGTTTAGCACAGATACGCAGTATTTT	CASSLIWGFSTDTQYF
-	TRBV7-8	TRBD1	TRBJ1-4	TGTGCCAGCAGCCCGTCGACAGGGGGCGTAGAAAAACTGTTTTTT	CASSPSTGGVEKLFF
once	TRBV20-1	-	TRBJ2-3	TGCAGTGCTAGGAACTTGGATACGCAGTATTTT	CSARNLDTQYF
-	TRBV28	-	TRBJ1-2	TGTGCCAGCAGTTTATGGGACCCAAACTATGGCTACACCTTC	CASSLWDPNYGYTF
-	TRBV2	-	TRBJ1-2	TGTGCCAGCGTGTCAGGGGCGACGAACTATGGCTACACCTTC	CASVSGATNYGYTF
-	TRBV18	-	TRBJ2-7	TGTGCCAGCTCACCTGGGGCAGGGGTTCGTGGCGAGCAGTACTTC	CASSPGAGVRGEQYF
-	TRBV5-8	-	TRBJ2-1	TGTGCCAGCAGCTTGGTCAGGGCCTCCTACAATGAGCAGTTCTTC	CASSLVRASYNEQFF
-	TRBV30	TRBD1	TRBJ1-5	TGTGCCTGGGGTCGCAAGGGGGCGGTCCAGCCCCAGCATTTT	CAWGRKGAVQPQHF
-	TRBV5-1	-	TRBJ2-2	TGCGCCAGCAGCCAATTTGGGGGAATCACGACCGGGGAGCTGTTTTTT	CASSQFGGITTGELFF
-	TRBV6-5	-	TRBJ1-5	TGTGCCAGCAGCCCCAGACAGGTCAATCAGCCCCAGCATTTT	CASSPRQVNQPQHF
-	TRBV11-2	-	TRBJ1-4	TGTGCCAGCAGCTTACATTCAACTAATGAAAAACTGTTTTTT	CASSLHSTNEKLFF
-	TRBV13	TRBD2	TRBJ2-1	TGTGCCAGCAGCTCCAAACTAGCGGGAGGCTTATACAATGAGCAGTTCTTC	CASSSKLAGGLYNEQFF
-	TRBV7-3	-	TRBJ2-5	TGTGCCAGCAGCTTATCGGGGCAAGAGACCCAGTACTTC	CASSLSGQETQYF
-	TRBV28	TRBD1	TRBJ2-5	TGTGCCAGCAGTAGTCCGGGACAGGGGATTGAGACCCAGTACTTC	CASSSPGQGIETQYF
-	TRBV28	-	TRBJ2-7	TGTGCCTCCGGGACTCCTACCTACGAGCAGTACTTC	CASGTPTYEQYF
-	TRBV27	-	TRBJ2-4	TGTGCCAGCAGTGCTGGACGGTCGCTAGCCAAAAACATTCAGTACTTC	CASSAGRSLAKNIQYF
-	TRBV5-1	TRBD2	TRBJ2-1	TGCGCCAGCAGCCGCGGCGGACTAGCGGGAGAGGGTGAGCAGTTCTTC	CASSRGGLAGEGEQFF
-	TRBV2	TRBD2	TRBJ2-7	TGTGCCAGCAGGTATAGCGGGAGCTACGAGCAGTACTTC	CASRYSGSYEQYF
-	TRBV5-1	TRBD1	TRBJ2-5	TGCGCCAGCAGCCCGGACAGGCCTCAAGAGACCCAGTACTTC	CASSPDRPQETQYF
-	TRBV7-9	-	TRBJ1-1	TGTGCCAGCAGCCCCCAGGAGGCCTGGGTCACTGAAGCTTTCTTT	CASSPQEAWVTEAFF
-	TRBV5-1	-	TRBJ2-6	TGCGCCAGCAAACAGGCCCCTGGGGCCAACGTCCTGACTTTC	CASKQAPGANVLTF
-	TRBV30	-	TRBJ1-4	TGTGCCTGGAACGGGATGGGTGAAAAACTGTTTTTT	CAWNGMGEKLFF